This T cell receptor (beta chain) is drawn from a study of regulatory T cells in long-lasting Graves disease. Study summary: Graves' patients, newly diagnosed, had taken antithyroid drugs under 3 months. Study-level results: Persistent disease samples used TRBV28, TRBJ1-2 and TRBJ2-5 preferentially.

V lost 6 bases and J lost 2; bases outside the gene matches: 8. Germline V gene lookup returns CDR1 MNHNS and CDR2 SASEGT. CDR3 size: 15 residues. iRepertoire HTBI primers and Arm-PCR of CDR3 regions built TCR beta libraries. TCRdb ran MiXCR on the multiplex PCR reads and lists one entry per CDR3 protein. Of some 410,000 distinct CDR3 sequences listed, over 15% are singletons. Indicated time point: newly diagnosed GD, antithyroid drugs for less than 3 months. Generation of the TCR library employed RNA extracted from PBMCs. This clonotype came up a few times. As yet, its antigen is unknown. These data are also associated with another study on T cells in Graves' hyperthyroidism and ophthalmopathy. That work states: Initially, a first-round RT-PCR of the TCR CDR3 employed the HTBI primer set. A model of 13 V-J pairs discriminated ophthalmopathy from stable hyperthyroidism.

This TCR derives from a young woman with Graves disease. Sequences were derived from peripheral blood mononuclear cells (PBMCs), sampled at new diagnosis, from a patient treated with antithyroid drugs. This chain connects TRBV6-1 to TRBJ2-7; TRBD2 matches 9 bases. The CDR3 reads CASRPIAGVAYEQYF. The CDR3 nucleotides read TGTGCCAGCAGGCCAATAGCGGGAGTGGCCTACGAGCAGTACTTC.